The 7 T cell receptor beta chains reported below all come from one sample, sequenced in a study of blood T cell repertoires in COVID-19. The repertoire was sequenced with immunoSEQ multiplex PCR; TCRdb's copy has only in-frame clones and lacks some. The sample holds around 300,000 clones, roughly 88% seen once. The specimen was peripheral blood. All receptors come from a man in his late teens or twenties with active or convalescent COVID-19.

This chain uses TRBV5-5 with TRBJ1-5; D perhaps matches TRBD1 (5 bases). Germline V CDR1 and CDR2: SGHKS, YYEKEE (reference sequence). V was cut by 4 bases and J by 9 bases, with 14 bases left in between. The CDR3 covers 13 residues. The CDR3 is CASSVPGLWPQHF. The CDR3 nucleotides read TGTGCCAGCAGCGTCCCAGGGCTTTGGCCCCAGCATTTT.

This clone was detected only once. This chain uses TRBV3-1 (or the pseudogene TRBV3-2) with TRBJ1-6; weak D call: TRBD1 (5 bases). The germline V gene has CDR1 LGHDT and CDR2 YNNKEL (reference sequence). CDR3 length: 12 amino acids. V was trimmed by 0 bases and J by 17 bases, leaving 11 bases between them. As DNA, the CDR3 is TGTGCCAGCAGCCAAGATCTGGCGACAGTCCACTTT. It yields the protein CASSQDLATVHF.

The rearrangement joins TRBV4-1 to TRBJ1-5, with 8 bases fitting TRBD1. CDR1 and CDR2 from the germline V gene are MGHRA and YSYEKL. The CDR3 spans 15 residues. Trimming removed 1 base from V and 5 bases from J; junction bases left unmatched: 4. CDR3 sequence: CASSQAGGTHQPQHF. CDR3 DNA sequence: TGCGCCAGCAGCCAAGCAGGGGGCACACATCAGCCCCAGCATTTT.

CDR3 protein: CASNPGQGYLTNYGYTF. For the CDR3, the DNA is TGTGCCAGCAATCCGGGACAGGGGTACCTAACTAACTATGGCTACACCTTC. The chain uses TRBV7-2 and TRBJ1-2; the match to TRBD1 covers 10 bases. CDR3 length equals 17 residues. Germline CDR1 reads SGHTA; CDR2 reads FQGNSA. V lost 7 bases to trimming and J lost 0 bases; unmatched junction nucleotides: 11.

This clone was seen more than once but under ten times. The chain combines TRBV9 with TRBJ2-3; D unresolved. The length of the CDR3 is 12 residues. Per germline, CDR1 SGDLS and CDR2 YYNGEE. Deletions cut 4 bases from V and 2 bases from J, with 5 bases between. CDR3 protein: CASSPHTDTQYF. CDR3 sequence (DNA): TGTGCCAGCAGCCCCCACACAGATACGCAGTATTTT.

The chain recombines TRBV9 with TRBJ2-1, with TRBD2 matching over 7 bases. Germline V gene lookup returns CDR1 SGDLS and CDR2 YYNGEE. CDR3 length: 15 residues. V lost 4 bases to trimming and J lost 8 bases; unmatched junction nucleotides: 12. The CDR3 DNA reads TGTGCCAGCAGCATGTGGGAGGGTCATTTGTATGAGCAGTTCTTC. This gives the protein CASSMWEGHLYEQFF. The variable domain in full, completed from reference TRBV9 and TRBJ2-1, reads DSGVTQTPKHLITATGQRVTLRCSPRSGDLSVYWYQQSLDQGLQFLIQYYNGEERAKGNILERFSAQQFPDLHSELNLSSLELGDSALYFCASSMWEGHLYEQFFGPGTRLTVL.

The chain uses TRBV5-1 and TRBJ2-1, with D possibly being TRBD1 (5 bases). Deletions cut 0 bases from V and 7 bases from J, with 11 bases between. This CDR3 region has 14 residues. Germline CDR1 reads SGHRS; CDR2 reads YFSETQ. CDR3 region: CASSLAQGWNEQFF. The CDR3 nucleotides read TGCGCCAGCAGCTTGGCCCAGGGATGGAATGAGCAGTTCTTC.